The present entry profiles one T cell receptor (beta chain) with its context. Data came from immunoSEQ multiplex PCR; TCRdb stores just in-frame clones and leaves some out. The sample holds about 98,000 clones, roughly 82% seen once. The data originate from a study of blood T cell repertoires in COVID-19. Germline loops: CDR1 SGHDT, CDR2 YYEEEE. V lost 0 bases and J 1 base, leaving 14 bases between the germline ends. The CDR3 is 16 residues long. The specimen was peripheral blood. The sequence came from a man older than 75 with acute or convalescent COVID-19. The V call is TRBV5-6, the J call TRBJ2-7; no clear D gene. DNA of the CDR3: TGTGCCAGCAGCTTGGATGGTACCAGAATTTCCTACGAGCAGTACTTC. Residues: CASSLDGTRISYEQYF.